Shown below are 26 T cell receptor beta chains from a single sample sequenced in a study of early T cells in non-severe SARS-CoV-2 infection. TCRdb reprocessed the 5' RACE reads via MiXCR and lists one record per CDR3 protein. The sample has tens of thousands of distinct CDR3 sequences, more than 8.5% seen once. Sequencing was done on a sample of whole blood. These receptors were collected from an adult who was a healthcare worker with PCR-confirmed SARS-CoV-2 infection or an uninfected control (not recorded which).

By its share, this clonotype is medium-sized. The V and J genes are TRBV6-7 and TRBJ2-7; the D is unclear. TRBV6-7 is given ORF status, its function remaining uncertain. There are 16 residues in the CDR3. V was trimmed by 2 bases and J by 7 bases, leaving 21 bases between them. In DNA, the CDR3 is TGTGCCAGCAGTTACGGTCGGGCCTCGCCCTGGTGGGAGCAGTACTTC. It specifies CASSYGRASPWWEQYF.

This clonotype appeared a few times. This rearrangement joins TRBV20-1 to TRBJ2-1, with D perhaps matching TRBD2 (6 bases). Per germline, CDR1 DFQATT and CDR2 SNEGSKA (reference sequence). The V end was cut by 0 bases, the J end by 6 bases, with 9 bases between. This CDR3 contains 13 residues. DNA for the CDR3: TGCAGTGCTAGAGATTTCGGGGGCAATGAGCAGTTCTTC. Translating gives CSARDFGGNEQFF.

This clonotype appeared many times. The chain is built from TRBV2 and TRBJ2-7, with 7 bases matching TRBD2. The length of the CDR3 is 15 residues. Unmatched junction bases numbered 13, after V lost 10 bases and J lost 1 base. The germline gives CDR1 SNHLY, CDR2 FYNNEI. CDR3 bases: TGTGCCACCGAGCCTAAGGAAGCGGGATCCTACGAGCAGTACTTC. Translating it yields CATEPKEAGSYEQYF.

This clonotype came up many times. The CDR3 nucleotides read TGTGCCAGCAGCCCCTATCTGCCGTACCAAGAGACCCAGTACTTC. Protein: CASSPYLPYQETQYF. The V gene is TRBV3-1, the J gene TRBJ2-5; D gene uncertain. With 4 bases removed from V and 0 bases from J, the gap between germline ends came to 12 bases. CDR1 and CDR2 (germline): LGHDT, YNNKEL (reference sequence). This CDR3 has 15 amino acids.

This clonotype has at least ten counts. V and J are TRBV7-9 and TRBJ1-2; possibly TRBD1 for D (6 bases). Germline V gene data show CDR1 as SEHNR and CDR2 as FQNEAQ (reference sequence). V lost 5 bases to trimming and J lost 2 bases, with 6 bases between them. The CDR3 extends over 12 amino acids. CDR3 DNA sequence: TGTGCCAGCAGCACAGGGAACTATGGCTACACCTTC. Protein: CASSTGNYGYTF.

This clonotype was recorded many times. This sequence joins TRBV7-2 and TRBJ2-1; D gene uncertain. In germline, CDR1 is SGHTA, CDR2 FQGNSA. V was shortened by 0 bases and J by 4 bases, with 7 bases between the two germline ends. This CDR3 has 14 amino acids. The CDR3 protein is CASSLAGEYNEQFF. Written as DNA, the CDR3 is TGTGCCAGCAGCTTAGCTGGGGAATACAATGAGCAGTTCTTC.

This clonotype appeared many times. V is TRBV5-4 and J is TRBJ2-1; 8 nucleotides match TRBD2. Unmatched junction bases numbered 7, after V lost 4 bases and J lost 1 base. Germline CDR1 and CDR2: SGHNT and YYREEE (reference sequence). The CDR3 contains 16 residues. DNA of the CDR3: TGTGCCAGCAGCGGGTGGGGGACTAGTTCCTACAATGAGCAGTTCTTC. Translating it yields CASSGWGTSSYNEQFF.

This clonotype was seen many times. The V and J genes are TRBV27 and TRBJ2-5; 8 bases fit TRBD2. Unmatched junction bases numbered 10, after V lost 3 bases and J lost 4 bases. The CDR3 loop spans 16 amino acids. Germline V gene sequence: CDR1 MNHEY, CDR2 SMNVEV (reference sequence). The CDR3 DNA reads as TGTGCCAGCAGTTTTGAAGCGGGAGACCCTCCAGAGACCCAGTACTTC. It yields the protein CASSFEAGDPPETQYF.

The chain joins TRBV29-1 to TRBJ1-1; 7 bases are a match to TRBD1. This CDR3 is 13 amino acids long. The V and J ends lost 6 bases and 0 bases, in that order; junction bases with no gene match: 4. The germline gives CDR1 SQVTM, CDR2 ANQGSEA. CDR3 region: CSVADRVNTEAFF. CDR3 DNA sequence: TGCAGCGTAGCTGACAGGGTGAACACTGAAGCTTTCTTT.

This clonotype appeared many times. The chain uses TRBV5-1 and TRBJ2-6, with D perhaps TRBD2 (6 bases). Germline V gene data show CDR1 as SGHRS and CDR2 as YFSETQ. V was trimmed by 2 bases and J by 0 bases, leaving 15 bases between them. CDR3 size: 18 residues. The CDR3 sequence is CASSLGPSVSSGANVLTF. For the CDR3, the DNA is TGCGCCAGCAGCTTAGGTCCTAGCGTTAGCTCTGGGGCCAACGTCCTGACTTTC.

This clonotype was counted only a few times. At one end, the junction sequence differs from germline, possibly due to a read error. The chain carries TRBV7-7 and TRBJ2-1; 9 nucleotides line up with TRBD2. This CDR3 is built from 15 residues. The germline gives CDR1 SSHAT, CDR2 FNYEAQ (reference sequence). CDR3 nucleotides: TGTGCTAGCAGCTTAGGACTAGCGTCAAGGGATGAGCAGTTCTTC. Translated, it gives CASSLGLASRDEQFF.

This clonotype was found many times. V and J are TRBV7-8 and TRBJ2-5, with D perhaps matching TRBD1 (5 bases). The CDR3 is 14 residues long. From germline, CDR1 is SGHVS and CDR2 FQNEAQ. Trimming removed 4 bases from V and 2 bases from J, with 11 bases in between. CDR3 residues: CASSYDRDQETQYF. CDR3 DNA sequence: TGTGCCAGCAGCTACGACAGAGATCAAGAGACCCAGTACTTC.

This clonotype appeared many times. One end of the junction varies from germline; a read error may be responsible. The J gene is TRBJ2-3, the V gene TRBV7-7; TRBD1 might be the D (6 bases). The V gene's germline CDR1 is SSHAT and CDR2 FNYEAQ (reference sequence). The CDR3 is 15 residues long. For the CDR3, the DNA is TGTGCTAGCAGCCGTCTTACAGGGCGCACAGATACGCAGTATTTT. Its translation: CASSRLTGRTDTQYF.

The table lists this clonotype with many counts. The CDR3 DNA reads TGTGCCAGCAGCTACACAGGGACTCGCTCTGGGGCCAACGTCCTGACTTTC. It yields the protein CASSYTGTRSGANVLTF. This chain connects TRBV7-3 to TRBJ2-6; possibly TRBD1 or TRBD2 for D (6 bases each). Deletions cut 4 bases from V and 0 bases from J, with 13 bases between. The CDR3 consists of 17 residues. Germline CDR1 is SGHTA and CDR2 is FQGTGA.

Ten or more counts support this clonotype. The rearrangement uses TRBV20-1 and TRBJ1-2; a possible D gene is TRBD1 (6 bases). V dropped 4 bases and J dropped 3 bases, with 18 bases sitting between them. From germline, CDR1 is DFQATT and CDR2 SNEGSKA (reference sequence). The CDR3 has 15 amino acids. The CDR3 is CSAITPGGVYYGYTF. Here the CDR3 DNA reads TGCAGTGCTATTACACCGGGGGGCGTTTACTATGGCTACACCTTC.

With regard to this clonotype: With a much larger clone just one base away, this may be a read error. The rearrangement joins TRBV27 to TRBJ2-1, with D uncertain. The DNA matches TRBJ2-7 better at its end, which makes the J call doubtful. The CDR3 has 14 residues. Per germline, CDR1 MNHEY and CDR2 SMNVEV (reference sequence). The CDR3 here is CASSLKAFDNEQYF. As DNA, the CDR3 is TGTGCCAGCAGTTTGAAGGCGTTTGATAATGAGCAGTACTTC.

This clonotype was seen more than once but under ten times. The V gene is TRBV19, the J gene TRBJ1-6; possible D gene TRBD1, 5 bases. CDR1 is LNHDA, CDR2 SQIVND, per germline (reference sequence). The CDR3 totals 15 residues. The germline V and J ends were trimmed by 7 bases and 11 bases, with 21 bases remaining between them. The CDR3 coding sequence is TGTGCCAGTAACCCTTCCGGGGGAAGTAGCCCACCCCTCCACTTT. The encoded protein is CASNPSGGSSPPLHF. Full variable domain (rest looked up from reference TRBV19 and TRBJ1-6): DGGITQSPKYLFRKEGQNVTLSCEQNLNHDAMYWYRQDPGQGLRLIYYSQIVNDFQKGDIAEGYSVSREKKESFPLTVTSAQKNPTAFYLCASNPSGGSSPPLHFGNGTRLTVT.

This clonotype showed up many times. The J gene is TRBJ1-2, the V gene TRBV7-9, with TRBD1 matching 8 bases. The CDR3 totals 16 residues. V trimming: 5 bases; J trimming: 14 bases; junction bases outside the gene matches: 22. Germline CDR1 and CDR2: SEHNR and FQNEAQ (reference sequence). CDR3 in amino acids: CASSPSGGRDGYRYTF. CDR3 coding DNA: TGTGCCAGCAGCCCCTCAGGGGGCAGGGATGGCTACAGGTATACCTTC. The whole variable domain, filled in from reference TRBV7-9 and TRBJ1-2, reads DTGVSQNPRHKITKRGQNVTFRCDPISEHNRLYWYRQTLGQGPEFLTYFQNEAQLEKSRLLSDRFSAERPKGSFSTLEIQRTEQGDSAMYLCASSPSGGRDGYRYTFGSGTRLTVV.

The table lists this clonotype with many counts. The genes are TRBV7-2 and TRBJ1-5; 12 nucleotides line up with TRBD1. Germline V gene lookup returns CDR1 SGHTA and CDR2 FQGNSA. The junction had 9 bases not matched to a gene; V was cut back by 5 bases and J by 7 bases. The CDR3 is 16 amino acids. This chain's CDR3 is CASSILGQGAGQPQHF. DNA of the CDR3: TGTGCCAGCAGCATCCTGGGACAGGGGGCAGGACAGCCCCAGCATTTT. The full variable domain, with the rest looked up from reference TRBV7-2 and TRBJ1-5, is GAGVSQSPSNKVTEKGKDVELRCDPISGHTALYWYRQSLGQGLEFLIYFQGNSAPDKSGLPSDRFSAERTGGSVSTLTIQRTQQEDSAVYLCASSILGQGAGQPQHFGDGTRLSIL.

This clonotype was counted a few times. V and J are TRBV18 and TRBJ2-6; D is unresolved. The germline V and J ends were trimmed by 0 bases and 2 bases, with 8 bases remaining between them. Germline-derived CDR1 and CDR2 are KGHSH and LQKENI. This CDR3 contains 16 residues. The chain's CDR3 is CASSPPMAPGANVLTF. The CDR3 DNA is TGTGCCAGCTCACCACCGATGGCCCCTGGGGCCAACGTCCTGACTTTC.

This clonotype was counted at least ten times. This chain links TRBV25-1 with TRBJ1-2; no definite D call. Germline assignment: CDR1 MGHDK and CDR2 SYGVNS. The CDR3 is 14 amino acids. V was cut by 5 bases and J by 2 bases, with 12 bases left in between. CDR3 in amino acids: CASSSPDTNYGYTF. The CDR3 region has the DNA TGTGCCAGCAGTTCCCCCGACACCAACTATGGCTACACCTTC.

This rearrangement joins TRBV5-1 to TRBJ2-2; TRBD2 matches at 10 bases. The germline CDR1 and CDR2 sequences are SGHRS and YFSETQ. The V segment lost 1 base and the J segment 6 bases; nucleotides outside the gene matches: 9. The CDR3 extends over 17 amino acids. CDR3 nucleotides: TGCGCCAGCAGCTTGAGAGGAGCGGGAGGGAGCGCCGGGGAGCTGTTTTTT. Protein: CASSLRGAGGSAGELFF.

This clonotype was detected ten times or more. V usage is TRBV12-3 or TRBV12-4 and J usage is TRBJ2-3; perhaps TRBD2 as D (6 bases). CDR3 length equals 14 residues. V was trimmed by 3 bases and J by 2 bases, leaving 9 bases between them. The CDR3 bases are TGTGCCAGCAGTTTGACTAGTCCCACAGATACGCAGTATTTT. It specifies CASSLTSPTDTQYF.

This clonotype was picked up a small number of times. The chain uses TRBV10-3 and TRBJ2-1, with TRBD2 matching 10 bases. The germline V gene has CDR1 ENHRY and CDR2 SYGVKD. The CDR3 has 13 residues. Germline trimming cut 10 bases from V and 13 bases from J; bases unmatched to any gene: 13. The CDR3 nucleotides read TGTGCCACCGAGGGGGCAGCGGGAGGGCCCCAGTTCTTC. As protein: CATEGAAGGPQFF.

Of note for this clonotype: This could be a read error, since a much larger clone is one nucleotide away. CDR3 sequence: CACSPTGGAVYEQYF. CDR3 coding DNA: TGTGCCTGCAGTCCAACCGGCGGAGCGGTCTACGAGCAGTACTTC. The V and J genes are TRBV6-5 and TRBJ2-7; D may be TRBD2 (5 bases). The length of the CDR3 is 15 residues. CDR1 MNHEY and CDR2 SVGAGI come from the germline V gene.

This clonotype was picked up many times. V is TRBV29-1 and J is TRBJ1-2; TRBD1 might be the D (6 bases). The CDR3 totals 13 residues. Germline V gene lookup returns CDR1 SQVTM and CDR2 ANQGSEA. Deletions cut 7 bases from V and 8 bases from J, with 20 bases between. The DNA for the CDR3 is TGCAGCGCTCATAAGGGGGGCCAGAGAGGCTACACCTTC. This codes for CSAHKGGQRGYTF.